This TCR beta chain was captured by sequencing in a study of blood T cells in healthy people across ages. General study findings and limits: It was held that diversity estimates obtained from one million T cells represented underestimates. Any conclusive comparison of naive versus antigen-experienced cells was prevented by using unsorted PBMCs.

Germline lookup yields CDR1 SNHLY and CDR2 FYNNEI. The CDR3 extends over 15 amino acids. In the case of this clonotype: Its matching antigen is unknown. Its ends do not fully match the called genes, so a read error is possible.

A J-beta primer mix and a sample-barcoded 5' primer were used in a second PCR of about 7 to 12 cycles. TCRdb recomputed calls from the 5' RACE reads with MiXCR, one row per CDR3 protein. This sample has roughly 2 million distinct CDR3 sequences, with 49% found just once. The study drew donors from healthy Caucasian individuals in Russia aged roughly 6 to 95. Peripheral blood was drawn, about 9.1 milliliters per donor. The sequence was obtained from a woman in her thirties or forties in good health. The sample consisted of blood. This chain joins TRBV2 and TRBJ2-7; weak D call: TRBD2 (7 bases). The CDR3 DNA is TGTGCCAGCAGTGAAGAAGGCGGGGGCACCTACGAGCGGTACTTC. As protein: CASSEEGGGTYERYF.